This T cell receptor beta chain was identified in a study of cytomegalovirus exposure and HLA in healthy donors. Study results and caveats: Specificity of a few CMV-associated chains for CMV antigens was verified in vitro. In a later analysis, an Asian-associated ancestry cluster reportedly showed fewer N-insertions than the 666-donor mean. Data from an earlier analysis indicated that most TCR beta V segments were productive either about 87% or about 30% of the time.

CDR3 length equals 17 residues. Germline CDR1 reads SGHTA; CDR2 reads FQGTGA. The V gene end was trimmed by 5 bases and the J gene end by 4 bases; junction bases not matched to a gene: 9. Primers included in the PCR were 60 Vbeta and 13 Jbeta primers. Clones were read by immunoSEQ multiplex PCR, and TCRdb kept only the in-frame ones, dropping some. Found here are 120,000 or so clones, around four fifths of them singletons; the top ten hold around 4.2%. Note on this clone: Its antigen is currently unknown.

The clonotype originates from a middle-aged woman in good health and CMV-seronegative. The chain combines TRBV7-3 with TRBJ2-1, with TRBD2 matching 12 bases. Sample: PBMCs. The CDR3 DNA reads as TGTGCCAGCAGCCCCCAGCGGCTAGCGGGAGGGTACAATGAGCAGTTCTTC. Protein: CASSPQRLAGGYNEQFF.